The rows below give T cell receptor beta chains drawn from one sample of a study of memory B cells and T cells in multiple sclerosis. Profiled with immunoSEQ multiplex PCR; TCRdb holds only in-frame clones, not every one. The table includes approximately 32,000 clones, approximately 85% detected once. For these TCRs, the target antigens are not known. The sample consisted of PBMCs from blood kept in culture. The source is a human donor with multiple sclerosis. Each CDR3 is given with its conserved first and last residue. A D gene is named only where the DNA matches it firmly. Only some rows state a clone size, as once, few, many or a class for expanded clones.

TRBJ2-7	NA	TRBV4-1	NA	TGCGCCAGCAGCCAAGATAGGGAGAGGGCCCCCTACGAGCAGTACTTC	CASSQDRERAPYEQYF
TRBJ2-1	NA	TRBV4-1	NA	TGCGCCAGCAGTCCGACTCCGGTTAATGAGCAGTTCTTC	CASSPTPVNEQFF
TRBJ2-6	TRBD1	TRBV7-9	NA	TGTGCCAGCAGCTTTGGGACAGGGCTCTCTGGGGCCAACGTCCTGACTTTC	CASSFGTGLSGANVLTF
TRBJ2-1	TRBD1	TRBV5-1	few	TGCGCCAGCTGGATCGGACGAAAACAGGGGTCCTACAATGAGCAGTTCTTC	CASWIGRKQGSYNEQFF
TRBJ2-7	NA	TRBV6-1	NA	TGTGCCAGCAGTAGGGACACGGGTCGAGTCGAGCAGTACTTC	CASSRDTGRVEQYF
TRBJ1-1	TRBD1	TRBV7-2	NA	TGTGCCAGCAGCCCGGTTACAGGGGGCAAAGGTGAAGCTTTCTTT	CASSPVTGGKGEAFF
TRBJ2-7	NA	TRBV5-6	NA	TGTGCCAGCAGCTTAGTCGGCTCCTACGAGCAGTACTTC	CASSLVGSYEQYF
TRBJ2-7	TRBD2	TRBV11-2	NA	TGTGCCAGCAGCGGAGTAGGTGCTAGCGGTTACTCCTACGAGCAGTACTTC	CASSGVGASGYSYEQYF
TRBJ1-4	NA	TRBV12-5	NA	TGTGCTAGTGGTTTGGTACTTTCGAGACAGGTAGCAACTAATGAAAAACTGTTTTTT	CASGLVLSRQVATNEKLFF
TRBJ1-3	NA	TRBV7-2	few	TGTGCCAGCAAGAGGGGAGGTGGAAACACCATATATTTT	CASKRGGGNTIYF
TRBJ2-1	TRBD2	TRBV19	NA	TGTGCCAGCACCAGTATAGCGGGCCTCCCTAACAATGAGCAGTTCTTC	CASTSIAGLPNNEQFF
TRBJ2-7	TRBD1	TRBV5-6	NA	TGTGCCAGCAGCTCGGACAGGGGGAGCGAGCAGTACTTC	CASSSDRGSEQYF
TRBJ2-5	NA	TRBV7-2	NA	TGTGCCAGCAGCCGATTTTACGGAGAGACCCAGTACTTC	CASSRFYGETQYF
TRBJ2-2	NA	TRBV6-4	NA	TGTGCCAGCAGTGACCGGGGAAAGGAGAAGGGGGAGCTGTTTTTT	CASSDRGKEKGELFF
TRBJ2-2	TRBD2	TRBV29-1	NA	TGCAGCGCCGCGAGCGGGAAGGACACCGGGGAGCTGTTTTTT	CSAASGKDTGELFF
TRBJ2-1	TRBD2	TRBV19	NA	TGTGCCAGTAGTATCGGGGCGGGAGTTAAAAATGAGCAGTTCTTC	CASSIGAGVKNEQFF
TRBJ1-2	NA	TRBV28	once	TGTGCCAGCAGTTTATTAGGGCGGCAGGGGAGCTATGGCTACACCTTC	CASSLLGRQGSYGYTF
TRBJ2-3	TRBD2	TRBV13	NA	TGTGCCAGCAGCCTCCAACCCGGCCTAGCGGGAGTAGGCGATACGCAGTATTTT	CASSLQPGLAGVGDTQYF
TRBJ2-3	NA	TRBV27	NA	TGTGCCAGCAGGGGGGTGAGGCCTACAGATACGCAGTATTTT	CASRGVRPTDTQYF
TRBJ2-3	NA	TRBV28	NA	TGTGCCAGCAGATTAGTAGGGCCAGATACGCAGTATTTT	CASRLVGPDTQYF
TRBJ2-3	NA	TRBV4-1	NA	TGCGCCAGCAGCCAAGTGGGTCCAGGGGTGGGAGATACGCAGTATTTT	CASSQVGPGVGDTQYF
TRBJ1-1	NA	TRBV14	NA	TGTGCCAGCAGCCAAGTAAGGGGTCGAGGCACTGAAGCTTTCTTT	CASSQVRGRGTEAFF
TRBJ1-2	NA	TRBV28	few	TGTGCCAGCAGTTTAATCCACTCGGACTATGGCTACACCTTC	CASSLIHSDYGYTF
TRBJ1-1	TRBD1	TRBV19	NA	TGTGCCAGTAGTATGACAGGGGACATGAACACTGAAGCTTTCTTT	CASSMTGDMNTEAFF
TRBJ1-3	NA	TRBV28	large	TGTGCCAGCAGCCCCCAGGCGGGGAGCCCTGGAAACACCATATATTTT	CASSPQAGSPGNTIYF
TRBJ2-1	TRBD2	TRBV5-4	NA	TGTGCCAGCAGCGGGACCGGACTAGCGATCTACAATGAGCAGTTCTTC	CASSGTGLAIYNEQFF
TRBJ2-6	NA	TRBV7-3	NA	TGTGCCAGCAGCCAGAACGAAGACGCTACAAAGTCGGGCCAACGTCCTGATTTC	CASSQNEDATKSGQRPDF
TRBJ1-4	NA	TRBV2	NA	TGTGCCAGCAGCGAGTCGAGAAGTAATGAAAAACTGTTTTTT	CASSESRSNEKLFF
TRBJ1-1	NA	TRBV7-8	NA	TGTGCCAGCAGCTCAGCAGCGGGGCGGGTGAACACTGAAGCTTTCTTT	CASSSAAGRVNTEAFF
TRBJ1-2	TRBD1	TRBV28	few	TGTGCCAGCAGTCCCCCCGGAGGGGGCCTAACGGGTAACTATGGCTACACCTTC	CASSPPGGGLTGNYGYTF
TRBJ2-7	NA	TRBV29-1	NA	TGCAGCGTCGAGGAGGAAAGTTACGACGAGCAGTACTTC	CSVEEESYDEQYF
TRBJ2-1	NA	TRBV5-4	NA	TGTGCCAGCAGCTTGGATCCGGACCGCAATGAGCAGTTCTTC	CASSLDPDRNEQFF
TRBJ1-1	NA	TRBV7-2	NA	TGTGCCAGCAGCTTACAAGGAGGTAACACTGAAGCTTTCTTT	CASSLQGGNTEAFF
TRBJ2-1	TRBD1	TRBV5-6	NA	TGTGCCAGCAGCCCCCGGGACAGGGGAAGATCGGACTACAATGAGCAGTTCTTC	CASSPRDRGRSDYNEQFF
TRBJ2-7	NA	TRBV4-1	NA	TGCGCCAGCAGCCAGGGCGGGACCTCCTACGAGCAGTACTTC	CASSQGGTSYEQYF
TRBJ1-3	NA	TRBV30	NA	TGTGCCTGGAGTTCCACGACAGGAAACACCATATATTTT	CAWSSTTGNTIYF
TRBJ1-2	TRBD1	TRBV5-6	NA	TGTGCCAGCAGACAGGGGCCAGGGCTTAGCTCCTATGGCTACACCTTC	CASRQGPGLSSYGYTF
TRBJ2-1	TRBD2	TRBV28	NA	TGTGCCAGCAGTTTAGCGACTAGCCTTGACAATGAGCAGTTCTTC	CASSLATSLDNEQFF
TRBJ1-5	NA	TRBV6-5	NA	TGTGCCAGCAGTTACAACGGAGTGGGCAATCAGCCCCAGCATTTT	CASSYNGVGNQPQHF
TRBJ1-1	TRBD1	TRBV19	NA	TGTGCCAGTAGTGTCCAGGGGGGCAACACTGAAGCTTTCTTT	CASSVQGGNTEAFF
TRBJ2-5	NA	TRBV11-2	NA	TGTGCCAGCAGCCGAATTAAAACCGGGACCGCGGGGGCCGAGACCCAGTACTTC	CASSRIKTGTAGAETQYF
TRBJ1-1	NA	TRBV19	NA	TGTGCCAGTAAGTGGTCCGGGGACACTGAAGCTTTCTTT	CASKWSGDTEAFF
TRBJ1-1	NA	TRBV13	NA	TGTGCCAGCAGCTTAGGGATTGAAGCTTTCTTT	CASSLGIEAFF
TRBJ2-7	TRBD2	TRBV15	NA	TGTGCCACCAGCAGAGCGACGACTAGCGGGTACGAGCGGTACTTC	CATSRATTSGYERYF
TRBJ1-2	TRBD1	TRBV28	few	TGTGCCAGCAGCTGGGGACAGGTCTATGGCTACACCTTC	CASSWGQVYGYTF
TRBJ1-3	NA	TRBV2	NA	TGTGCCAGCACGGCGGGGGGTTACTCTGGAAACACCATATATTTT	CASTAGGYSGNTIYF